This passage covers 19 T cell receptor beta chains from one sample sequenced in a study of blood T cell repertoires in COVID-19. Assay used: immunoSEQ multiplex PCR; TCRdb lists only in-frame clones, some missing. Here the sample spans about 110,000 clones, around 83% being singletons. The source material was peripheral blood. The receptors come from a human donor in a cohort sampled during active COVID-19.

V is TRBV7-9 and J is TRBJ2-1; TRBD2 aligns across 9 bases. There are 19 residues in the CDR3. Germline V gene sequence: CDR1 SEHNR, CDR2 FQNEAQ (reference sequence). With 4 bases clipped from V and 1 base from J, the junction kept 14 bases outside the gene matches. CDR3: CASSSRGGGGPISYNEQFF. Written as DNA, the CDR3 is TGTGCCAGCAGCTCCCGCGGGGGGGGAGGACCAATTTCCTACAATGAGCAGTTCTTC.

This clone was counted a single time. The chain combines TRBV7-9 with TRBJ2-1; TRBD2 agrees at 8 bases. The CDR3 sequence is 15 residues long. The germline CDR1 and CDR2 sequences are SEHNR and FQNEAQ (reference sequence). The ends lost 2 bases at V and 9 bases at J; junction bases unmatched: 9. The CDR3 DNA sequence: TGTGCCAGCAGCTTACCGGGAGGGCCGGAGGGTGAGCAGTTCTTC. Residues: CASSLPGGPEGEQFF.

The chain combines TRBV5-1 with TRBJ2-3; 9 bases align to TRBD1. Germline CDR1 and CDR2: SGHRS and YFSETQ. Germline trimming cut 4 bases from V and 3 bases from J; bases unmatched to any gene: 6. The CDR3 is 15 residues long. CDR3 sequence reads: CASSLLDRGTDTQYF. The DNA for the CDR3 is TGCGCCAGCAGCCTTTTGGACAGGGGAACAGATACGCAGTATTTT.

The chain is built from TRBV9 and TRBJ1-4, with a possible D match to TRBD1 (6 bases). Trimming left V 0 bases short and J 3 bases short, with 12 bases between. The germline V gene has CDR1 SGDLS and CDR2 YYNGEE. CDR3 size: 16 residues. This chain's CDR3 is CASSVEQGPSNEKLFF. CDR3 bases: TGTGCCAGCAGCGTAGAACAGGGCCCGTCTAATGAAAAACTGTTTTTT.

This clone has only a few counts. Other DNA sequences from this sample encode an identical CDR3 as well. The V gene is TRBV18, the J gene TRBJ1-5; weak D call: TRBD1 (5 bases). Per the germline V gene, CDR1 is KGHSH and CDR2 is LQKENI. The CDR3 length is 15 residues. The V end was cut by 3 bases, the J end by 4 bases, with 13 bases between. CDR3 sequence reads: CASSPGQGDNQPQHF. CDR3 in DNA: TGTGCCAGCTCACCCGGGCAGGGCGATAATCAGCCCCAGCATTTT.

The chain recombines TRBV27 with TRBJ2-1; 7 bases match TRBD2. The germline gives CDR1 MNHEY, CDR2 SMNVEV (reference sequence). This CDR3 contains 12 residues. The V and J ends lost 6 bases and 8 bases, in that order; junction bases with no gene match: 4. The CDR3 coding sequence is TGTGCCAGCAGCGGACTAGTCCATGAGCAGTTCTTC. Translated: CASSGLVHEQFF.

V gene TRBV28 combines with J gene TRBJ1-1; 8 nucleotides align to TRBD1. Per germline, CDR1 MDHEN and CDR2 SYDVKM. The CDR3 has 14 amino acids. V was clipped by 6 bases and J by 6 bases; unmatched bases: 9. The CDR3 nucleotides are TGTGCCAGCAGGGGCTGGACAGGGCGTCCTGAAGCTTTCTTT. Translating it yields CASRGWTGRPEAFF. The full variable domain, its missing parts supplied by reference TRBV28 and TRBJ1-1, is DVKVTQSSRYLVKRTGEKVFLECVQDMDHENMFWYRQDPGLGLRLIYFSYDVKMKEKGDIPEGYSVSREKKERFSLILESASTNQTSMYLCASRGWTGRPEAFFGQGTRLTVV.

The rearrangement uses TRBV2 and TRBJ2-3; D is perhaps TRBD2 (7 bases). The germline V gene has CDR1 SNHLY and CDR2 FYNNEI. The CDR3 spans 13 residues. The V end lost 8 bases, the J end lost 6 bases, and 15 bases lay between the germline ends. DNA for the CDR3: TGTGCCAGCTGGGGGGGGCCCAGGGATACGCAGTATTTT. Its protein is CASWGGPRDTQYF. The variable domain in full, with the rest retrieved from reference TRBV2 and TRBJ2-3, is EPEVTQTPSHQVTQMGQEVILRCVPISNHLYFYWYRQILGQKVEFLVSFYNNEISEKSEIFDDQFSVERPDGSNFTLKIRSTKLEDSAMYFCASWGGPRDTQYFGPGTRLTVL.

Regarding this clone: The sample carries other DNA sequences with the same CDR3. This sequence joins TRBV28 and TRBJ1-2; D is perhaps TRBD1 (5 bases). Looked up from germline, CDR1 is MDHEN and CDR2 is SYDVKM. The CDR3 length is 12 residues. V was trimmed by 2 bases and J by 5 bases, leaving 6 bases between them. This CDR3 is CASSLRGYGYTF. CDR3 sequence (DNA): TGTGCCAGCAGTTTAAGGGGTTATGGCTACACCTTC.

The chain carries TRBV7-9 and TRBJ1-4, with 8 bases that match TRBD1. The trim removed 4 bases at V and 3 bases at J, leaving 7 bases unmatched. Germline V gene data show CDR1 as SEHNR and CDR2 as FQNEAQ (reference sequence). This CDR3 has 16 residues. In nucleotides, the CDR3 is TGTGCCAGCAGCTCCGGACAGGGAAGGGCTAATGAAAAACTGTTTTTT. This codes for CASSSGQGRANEKLFF.

The V call is TRBV28, the J call TRBJ1-2; TRBD1 aligns across 8 bases. From germline, CDR1 is MDHEN and CDR2 SYDVKM. The V and J ends lost 6 bases and 12 bases, in that order; junction bases with no gene match: 12. The CDR3 has 13 amino acids. The DNA for the CDR3 is TGTGCCAGCAGCCCCCCGGCGACAGGGGATAACACCTTC. Residues: CASSPPATGDNTF.

This sequence joins TRBV5-1 and TRBJ2-5; 10 bases line up with TRBD2. This CDR3 is built from 15 residues. Germline trimming cut 2 bases from V and 2 bases from J; bases unmatched to any gene: 3. Germline CDR1 is SGHRS and CDR2 is YFSETQ. The CDR3 bases are TGCGCCAGCAGCTTAGGACTAGCGGATCAAGAGACCCAGTACTTC. Its protein is CASSLGLADQETQYF.

This chain uses TRBV5-8 with TRBJ2-2, with a weak D call TRBD1 (5 bases). Trimming pared 4 bases from V and 1 base from J, leaving 8 bases between. This CDR3 comprises 14 residues. CDR1 is SGHTS, CDR2 YDEGEE, per germline. The CDR3 protein is CASSRTRNTGELFF. CDR3 sequence (DNA): TGTGCCAGCAGCCGGACACGGAACACCGGGGAGCTGTTTTTT.

The CDR3 loop reads CASSSEAHTATNEKLFF. The CDR3 DNA reads TGCGCCAGCAGCTCCGAAGCTCATACCGCAACTAATGAAAAACTGTTTTTT. The chain combines TRBV5-1 with TRBJ1-4; D unclear. This CDR3 contains 17 residues. Germline values: CDR1 SGHRS, CDR2 YFSETQ. V lost 3 bases and J lost 0, with 15 bases in between.

The chain links TRBV9 to TRBJ2-7, with 12 bases matching TRBD2. V was pared by 0 bases and J by 5 bases, with 3 bases of the junction left unmatched. Germline lookup yields CDR1 SGDLS and CDR2 YYNGEE. CDR3 length: 15 amino acids. CDR3 sequence: CASSVGLAGGDEQYF. In DNA, the CDR3 is TGTGCCAGCAGCGTAGGTCTAGCGGGAGGGGACGAGCAGTACTTC.

The rearrangement joins TRBV28 to TRBJ2-1; D call uncertain. CDR1 MDHEN and CDR2 SYDVKM come from the germline V gene. This CDR3 contains 13 residues. V was trimmed by 8 bases and J by 4 bases, leaving 12 bases between them. The DNA for the CDR3 is TGTGCCAGCCTATTTTCGCCATACAATGAGCAGTTCTTC. It is translated as CASLFSPYNEQFF.

The rearrangement joins TRBV28 to TRBJ1-4; TRBD1 matches at 7 bases. After removal of 2 bases from V and 0 bases from J, the junction contained 6 bases not matched to a gene. Germline CDR1 and CDR2: MDHEN and SYDVKM. The CDR3 is made up of 17 amino acids. CDR3 nucleotides: TGTGCCAGCAGTTTAGCAGGAGGGACAGCAACTAATGAAAAACTGTTTTTT. It codes for CASSLAGGTATNEKLFF.

This chain uses TRBV27 with TRBJ2-7; D is perhaps TRBD1 (6 bases). This CDR3 contains 14 residues. V lost 4 bases, J lost 3 bases, and 13 bases lay in between. The germline V gene encodes CDR1 MNHEY and CDR2 SMNVEV (reference sequence). Written as DNA, the CDR3 is TGTGCCAGCAGTTCTATAGGACAGTTCTACGAGCAGTACTTC. Amino acid sequence: CASSSIGQFYEQYF.

This clone was observed a handful of times. The V call is TRBV9, the J call TRBJ1-3; unclear D gene. Trimming removed 0 bases from V and 9 bases from J, with 7 bases in between. Germline V gene data show CDR1 as SGDLS and CDR2 as YYNGEE. CDR3 size: 12 residues. In nucleotides, the CDR3 is TGTGCCAGCAGCGTAGGAGGTGGCACCATATATTTT. Translating it yields CASSVGGGTIYF.